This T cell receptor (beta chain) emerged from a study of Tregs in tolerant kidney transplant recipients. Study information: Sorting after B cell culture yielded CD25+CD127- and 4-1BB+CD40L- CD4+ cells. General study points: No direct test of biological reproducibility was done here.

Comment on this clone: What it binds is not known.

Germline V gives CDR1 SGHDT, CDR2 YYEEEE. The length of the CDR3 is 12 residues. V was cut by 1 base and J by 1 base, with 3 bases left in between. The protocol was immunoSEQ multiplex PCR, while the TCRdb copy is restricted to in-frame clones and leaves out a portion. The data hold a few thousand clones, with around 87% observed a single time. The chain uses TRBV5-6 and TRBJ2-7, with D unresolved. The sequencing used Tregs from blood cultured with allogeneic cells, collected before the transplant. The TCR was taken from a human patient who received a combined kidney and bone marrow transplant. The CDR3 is CASSLRSYEQYF. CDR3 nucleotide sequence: TGTGCCAGCAGCTTGAGGTCCTACGAGCAGTACTTC.